A selection of T cell receptor beta chains follows, all from one sample in a study of T-cell reconstitution after alpha-beta-depleted transplantation in children. One entry per CDR3 protein, called by TCRdb with MiXCR from the PCR reads. The sample includes about 980,000 distinct CDR3 sequences, about 31% of them seen just once. The sequencing here drew on PBMCs, mostly from graft donor cells, taken 360 days after TCRalphabeta/CD19-depleted stem cell transplant. Source of these receptors: a boy less than two years old who had a stem cell transplant for SCID, so the T cells may come from the graft donor. Both conserved end residues are part of each CDR3. D genes are given only for firm matches. Expanded clones are given a class, and other clones once, few, many or no size at all.

v_gene: TRBV5-1
abundance: NA
d_gene: TRBD2
j_gene: TRBJ2-3
CDR3nt: TGCGCCAGCAGCTTGGCCCCTAGCGGGGGGCTCAGCACAGATACGCAGTATTTT
CDR3aa: CASSLAPSGGLSTDTQYF

v_gene: TRBV6-5
abundance: NA
d_gene: NA
j_gene: TRBJ2-5
CDR3nt: TGTGCCAGCAGTTACAGGTCAGGGTTGGAGACCCAGTACTTC
CDR3aa: CASSYRSGLETQYF

v_gene: TRBV20-1
abundance: NA
d_gene: NA
j_gene: TRBJ1-1
CDR3nt: TGCAGTGCTAGAGATAGGCCAGGACCTAGGGGCACTGAAGCTTTCTTT
CDR3aa: CSARDRPGPRGTEAFF

v_gene: TRBV3-1
abundance: NA
d_gene: TRBD1
j_gene: TRBJ2-7
CDR3nt: TGTGCCAGCAGCCGACAGGGGATGGAGCAGTACTTC
CDR3aa: CASSRQGMEQYF

v_gene: TRBV6-5
abundance: NA
d_gene: NA
j_gene: TRBJ1-5
CDR3nt: TGTGCCAGCGTTGAGGGGTTAGGCAATCAGCCCCAGCATTTT
CDR3aa: CASVEGLGNQPQHF

v_gene: TRBV7-9
abundance: NA
d_gene: NA
j_gene: TRBJ2-7
CDR3nt: TGTGCCAGCAGCTTTTCGCCCAAAGGTCGGCCCTACGAGCAGTACTTC
CDR3aa: CASSFSPKGRPYEQYF

v_gene: TRBV20-1
abundance: few
d_gene: NA
j_gene: TRBJ2-5
CDR3nt: TGCAGTGCCAAATACGGGGGACTCCAAGAGACCCAGTACTTC
CDR3aa: CSAKYGGLQETQYF

v_gene: TRBV6-5
abundance: many
d_gene: NA
j_gene: TRBJ2-3
CDR3nt: TGTGCCGCCGGACGTGGGGATACGCAGTATTTT
CDR3aa: CAAGRGDTQYF

v_gene: TRBV5-1
abundance: NA
d_gene: TRBD2
j_gene: TRBJ2-1
CDR3nt: TGCGCCAGCAGCAGGGGGACTAGCGGTTCCAACAATGAGCAGTTCTTC
CDR3aa: CASSRGTSGSNNEQFF

v_gene: TRBV20-1
abundance: NA
d_gene: NA
j_gene: TRBJ1-1
CDR3nt: TGCAGTGCGAGTGATTGGACGTTGAACACTGAAGCTTTCTTT
CDR3aa: CSASDWTLNTEAFF

v_gene: TRBV9
abundance: NA
d_gene: NA
j_gene: TRBJ2-2
CDR3nt: TGTGCCAGCAGCGTAGTTGTGAACACCGGGGAGCTGTTTTTT
CDR3aa: CASSVVVNTGELFF

v_gene: TRBV12-3/TRBV12-4
abundance: NA
d_gene: NA
j_gene: TRBJ2-2
CDR3nt: TGTGCCAGCAGTCCCTCCCGGGGCCTCTACACCGGGGAGCTGTTTTTT
CDR3aa: CASSPSRGLYTGELFF

v_gene: TRBV12-3/TRBV12-4
abundance: few
d_gene: NA
j_gene: TRBJ2-3
CDR3nt: TGTGCCAGCAGTTTGGCTGGTCGGGGAAGGGAAGGCACAGATACGCAGTATTTT
CDR3aa: CASSLAGRGREGTDTQYF

v_gene: TRBV4-1
abundance: many
d_gene: NA
j_gene: TRBJ2-1
CDR3nt: TGCGCCAGCAGCCAGGGCGGGTCTACGGGATCTGGACGCTACAATGAGCAGTTCTTC
CDR3aa: CASSQGGSTGSGRYNEQFF

v_gene: TRBV20-1
abundance: NA
d_gene: NA
j_gene: TRBJ2-7
CDR3nt: TGCAGTGCGCCTCTACAGGGTGGCTACGAGCAGTACTTC
CDR3aa: CSAPLQGGYEQYF

v_gene: TRBV3-1
abundance: many
d_gene: NA
j_gene: TRBJ2-7
CDR3nt: TGTGCCAGCAGCCAAAATCCCTACGAGCAGTACTTC
CDR3aa: CASSQNPYEQYF

v_gene: TRBV5-1
abundance: few
d_gene: TRBD2
j_gene: TRBJ2-1
CDR3nt: TGCGCCAGCAACCGCGGGGGGCCCTCCTACAATGAGCAGTTCTTC
CDR3aa: CASNRGGPSYNEQFF

v_gene: TRBV12-3/TRBV12-4
abundance: NA
d_gene: NA
j_gene: TRBJ1-3
CDR3nt: TGTGCCAGCATTCCTGGCTCTGGAAACACCATATATTTT
CDR3aa: CASIPGSGNTIYF

v_gene: TRBV20-1
abundance: NA
d_gene: TRBD1
j_gene: TRBJ2-7
CDR3nt: TGCAGTGCTAGAGGGGGACAGGGGTTCTACGAGCAGTACTTC
CDR3aa: CSARGGQGFYEQYF

v_gene: TRBV4-3
abundance: few
d_gene: TRBD1
j_gene: TRBJ2-6
CDR3nt: TGCGCCAGCAGCCAAGGGATGAGGGACAGGGGGCGCGCTGGGGCCAACGTCCTGACTTTC
CDR3aa: CASSQGMRDRGRAGANVLTF

v_gene: TRBV2
abundance: NA
d_gene: NA
j_gene: TRBJ2-5
CDR3nt: TGTGCCAGCAGTGGCCACAGTATATACCAAGAGACCCAGTACTTC
CDR3aa: CASSGHSIYQETQYF

v_gene: TRBV7-6
abundance: NA
d_gene: NA
j_gene: TRBJ2-7
CDR3nt: TGTGCCAGCAGTTCCGGTCGAACCTACGAGCAGTACTTC
CDR3aa: CASSSGRTYEQYF

v_gene: TRBV5-1
abundance: many
d_gene: TRBD2
j_gene: TRBJ2-3
CDR3nt: TGCGCCAGCAGCTATCCGGGACTAGCAAGCACAGATACGCAGTATTTT
CDR3aa: CASSYPGLASTDTQYF

v_gene: TRBV12-3/TRBV12-4
abundance: NA
d_gene: NA
j_gene: TRBJ2-5
CDR3nt: TGTGCCAGCAGTTGGGAGGTCCAGACCCAGTACTTC
CDR3aa: CASSWEVQTQYF

v_gene: TRBV2
abundance: NA
d_gene: NA
j_gene: TRBJ1-2
CDR3nt: TGTGCCAGCAGCGGTAATACAGGTGGGCGATCCTATGGCTACACCTTC
CDR3aa: CASSGNTGGRSYGYTF

v_gene: TRBV12-3/TRBV12-4
abundance: NA
d_gene: TRBD1
j_gene: TRBJ1-1
CDR3nt: TGTGCCAGCAGTTTCGGAGACAGGGCGAACACTGAAGCTTTCTTT
CDR3aa: CASSFGDRANTEAFF

v_gene: TRBV5-1
abundance: NA
d_gene: NA
j_gene: TRBJ2-7
CDR3nt: TGCGCCAGCAGCTCGGACGGCGGCTACGAGCAGTACTTC
CDR3aa: CASSSDGGYEQYF

v_gene: TRBV4-1
abundance: few
d_gene: NA
j_gene: TRBJ2-5
CDR3nt: TGCGCCAGCAGCCAAGATAAGGGATTAGGGAGCCAAGAGACCCAGTACTTC
CDR3aa: CASSQDKGLGSQETQYF

v_gene: TRBV5-1
abundance: few
d_gene: TRBD2
j_gene: TRBJ2-3
CDR3nt: TGCGCCAGCCACCTCGGGGGACTACCCACAGATACGCAGTATTTT
CDR3aa: CASHLGGLPTDTQYF

v_gene: TRBV12-3/TRBV12-4
abundance: few
d_gene: NA
j_gene: TRBJ1-5
CDR3nt: TGTGCCAGCATGACGACTTTGCCCTATAGCAATCAGCCCCAGCATTTT
CDR3aa: CASMTTLPYSNQPQHF

v_gene: TRBV15
abundance: NA
d_gene: TRBD1
j_gene: TRBJ2-5
CDR3nt: TGTGCCACACGGACAGGGTCCCAAGAGACCCAGTACTTC
CDR3aa: CATRTGSQETQYF

v_gene: TRBV3-1
abundance: NA
d_gene: NA
j_gene: TRBJ1-2
CDR3nt: TGTGCCAGCAGCCAAGTGGGTGGCTCCCATGGCTACACCTTC
CDR3aa: CASSQVGGSHGYTF

v_gene: TRBV20-1
abundance: NA
d_gene: TRBD1
j_gene: TRBJ1-2
CDR3nt: TGCAGTGCCAGGACAGGTAGCCTCCACTATGGCTACACCTTC
CDR3aa: CSARTGSLHYGYTF

v_gene: TRBV5-1
abundance: many
d_gene: NA
j_gene: TRBJ2-5
CDR3nt: TGCGCCAGCAGCTTGCATAACGGGGTCGGAGGGGTACAAGAGACCCAGTACTTC
CDR3aa: CASSLHNGVGGVQETQYF

v_gene: TRBV5-5
abundance: NA
d_gene: TRBD2
j_gene: TRBJ2-3
CDR3nt: TGTGCCAGCAGCTTTCTCCTAGCGGGGGGAGATACGCAGTATTTT
CDR3aa: CASSFLLAGGDTQYF

v_gene: TRBV6-5
abundance: NA
d_gene: NA
j_gene: TRBJ2-3
CDR3nt: TGTGCCAGCAGTTACTCGAGGCTACTAGGTAGCACAGATACGCAGTATTTT
CDR3aa: CASSYSRLLGSTDTQYF

v_gene: TRBV20-1
abundance: once
d_gene: TRBD1
j_gene: TRBJ2-7
CDR3nt: TGCTGTGCTAGAGGGTTCTTCAGGACAGGGGCCAACGAGCAGTACTTC
CDR3aa: CCARGFFRTGANEQYF

v_gene: TRBV7-3
abundance: few
d_gene: NA
j_gene: TRBJ2-6
CDR3nt: TGTGCCAGCAGCTTGAATTCCCTCTCTGGGGCCAACGTCCTGACTTTC
CDR3aa: CASSLNSLSGANVLTF

v_gene: TRBV12-3/TRBV12-4
abundance: NA
d_gene: NA
j_gene: TRBJ1-2
CDR3nt: TGTGCCAGCAGTTTGCAGGGATGGGGCTATGGCTACACCTTC
CDR3aa: CASSLQGWGYGYTF

v_gene: TRBV12-3/TRBV12-4
abundance: NA
d_gene: NA
j_gene: TRBJ2-7
CDR3nt: TGTGCCAGCAGTTTTCAACTGTTCTACGAGCAGTACTTC
CDR3aa: CASSFQLFYEQYF

v_gene: TRBV6-5
abundance: NA
d_gene: NA
j_gene: TRBJ2-5
CDR3nt: TGTGCCAGCAGTTACGGTCCGTCCGTGACCCAGTACTTC
CDR3aa: CASSYGPSVTQYF

v_gene: TRBV7-2
abundance: NA
d_gene: TRBD1
j_gene: TRBJ2-3
CDR3nt: TGTGCCAGCAGCTTCAACGGACAGGGGGTCAGGACAGATACGCAGTATTTT
CDR3aa: CASSFNGQGVRTDTQYF

v_gene: TRBV6-5
abundance: few
d_gene: NA
j_gene: TRBJ1-6
CDR3nt: TGTGCCAGCACGATGGCAGGGAGGAATAATTCACCCCTCCACTTT
CDR3aa: CASTMAGRNNSPLHF

v_gene: TRBV24-1
abundance: NA
d_gene: NA
j_gene: TRBJ1-1
CDR3nt: TGTGCCACCAGTGGACGGACGAACACTGAAGCTTTCTTT
CDR3aa: CATSGRTNTEAFF

v_gene: TRBV7-7
abundance: NA
d_gene: NA
j_gene: TRBJ2-6
CDR3nt: TGTGCCAGCAGCTTAGGTCAGGGCGGCAGGACGCCCTCTGGGGCCAACGTCCTGACTTTC
CDR3aa: CASSLGQGGRTPSGANVLTF

v_gene: TRBV7-2
abundance: NA
d_gene: TRBD2
j_gene: TRBJ2-2
CDR3nt: TGTGCCAGCAGCTATAGTCGACTAGCGGGGGTGCGGGAGCTGTTTTTT
CDR3aa: CASSYSRLAGVRELFF

v_gene: TRBV2
abundance: few
d_gene: NA
j_gene: TRBJ2-7
CDR3nt: TGTGCCAGCAGTGTACCGGACAGCAACTACGAGCAGTACTTC
CDR3aa: CASSVPDSNYEQYF

v_gene: TRBV2
abundance: NA
d_gene: TRBD1
j_gene: TRBJ2-3
CDR3nt: TGTGCCAGCAGTCGCAGACAGGGGCGCGCAGATACGCAGTATTTT
CDR3aa: CASSRRQGRADTQYF

v_gene: TRBV4-3
abundance: few
d_gene: TRBD1
j_gene: TRBJ1-1
CDR3nt: TGCGCCAGCAGCCTAGCCCACAGGGGGAACACTGAAGCTTTCTTT
CDR3aa: CASSLAHRGNTEAFF

v_gene: TRBV9
abundance: few
d_gene: TRBD2
j_gene: TRBJ2-1
CDR3nt: TGTGCCAGCAGCGCCCGGACTAGCGTGGAGAACAATGAGCAGTTCTTC
CDR3aa: CASSARTSVENNEQFF

v_gene: TRBV29-1
abundance: few
d_gene: NA
j_gene: TRBJ2-7
CDR3nt: TGCAGCGTTGATCTGGGGTCCGAGCAGTACTTC
CDR3aa: CSVDLGSEQYF

v_gene: TRBV5-1
abundance: NA
d_gene: NA
j_gene: TRBJ2-5
CDR3nt: TGCGCCAGCAGCTTAGTGTCACTAGCAGGAGAGACCCAGTACTTC
CDR3aa: CASSLVSLAGETQYF

v_gene: TRBV20-1
abundance: few
d_gene: NA
j_gene: TRBJ1-2
CDR3nt: TGCAGTGCTAGAGAGGCGGCCGGCAGCACCTTC
CDR3aa: CSAREAAGSTF

v_gene: TRBV7-2
abundance: NA
d_gene: NA
j_gene: TRBJ2-3
CDR3nt: TGTGCCAGCAGCCTCGTCCGTGGGCGGGCCAGAGATACGCAGTATTTT
CDR3aa: CASSLVRGRARDTQYF

v_gene: TRBV29-1
abundance: NA
d_gene: NA
j_gene: TRBJ2-3
CDR3nt: TGCAGCGTTGCGGGAGTTCAGACAGATACGCAGTATTTT
CDR3aa: CSVAGVQTDTQYF